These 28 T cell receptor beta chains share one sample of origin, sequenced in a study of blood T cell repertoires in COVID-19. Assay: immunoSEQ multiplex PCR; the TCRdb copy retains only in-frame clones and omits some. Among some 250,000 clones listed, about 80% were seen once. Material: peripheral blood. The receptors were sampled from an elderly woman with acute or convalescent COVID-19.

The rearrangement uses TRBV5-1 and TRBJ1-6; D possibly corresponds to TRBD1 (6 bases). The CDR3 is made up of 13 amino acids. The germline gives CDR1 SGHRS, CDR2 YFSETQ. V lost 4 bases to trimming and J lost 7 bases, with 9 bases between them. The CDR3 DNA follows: TGCGCCAGCAGCAAGGACAGCAATTCACCCCTCCACTTT. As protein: CASSKDSNSPLHF.

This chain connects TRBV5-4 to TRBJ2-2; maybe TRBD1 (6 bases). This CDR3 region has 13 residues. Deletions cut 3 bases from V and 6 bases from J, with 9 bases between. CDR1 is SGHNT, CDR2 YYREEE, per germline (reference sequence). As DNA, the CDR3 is TGTGCCAGCAGCTCACAGGGTGCCGGGGAGCTGTTTTTT. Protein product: CASSSQGAGELFF. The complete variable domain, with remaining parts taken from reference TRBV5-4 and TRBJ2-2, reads ETGVTQSPTHLIKTRGQQVTLRCSSQSGHNTVSWYQQALGQGPQFIFQYYREEENGRGNFPPRFSGLQFPNYSSELNVNALELDDSALYLCASSSQGAGELFFGEGSRLTVL.

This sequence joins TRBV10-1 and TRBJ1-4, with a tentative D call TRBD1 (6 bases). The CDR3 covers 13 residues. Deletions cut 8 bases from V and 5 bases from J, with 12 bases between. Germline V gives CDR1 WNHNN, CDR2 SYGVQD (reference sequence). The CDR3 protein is CASQGSSNEKLFF. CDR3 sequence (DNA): TGCGCCAGCCAGGGGTCCTCAAATGAAAAACTGTTTTTT.

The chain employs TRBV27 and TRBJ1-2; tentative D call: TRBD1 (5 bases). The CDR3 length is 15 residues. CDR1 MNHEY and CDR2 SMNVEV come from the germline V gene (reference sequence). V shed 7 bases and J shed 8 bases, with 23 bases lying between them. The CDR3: CASIPQWGNYGGYTF. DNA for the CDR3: TGTGCCAGCATCCCCCAGTGGGGCAACTATGGAGGCTACACCTTC.

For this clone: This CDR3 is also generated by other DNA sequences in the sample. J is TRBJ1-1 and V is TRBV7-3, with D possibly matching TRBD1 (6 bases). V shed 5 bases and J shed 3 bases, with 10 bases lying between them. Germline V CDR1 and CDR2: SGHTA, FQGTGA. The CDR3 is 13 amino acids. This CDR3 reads CASSRTGYTEAFF. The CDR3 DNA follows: TGTGCCAGCAGCCGAACAGGGTACACTGAAGCTTTCTTT.

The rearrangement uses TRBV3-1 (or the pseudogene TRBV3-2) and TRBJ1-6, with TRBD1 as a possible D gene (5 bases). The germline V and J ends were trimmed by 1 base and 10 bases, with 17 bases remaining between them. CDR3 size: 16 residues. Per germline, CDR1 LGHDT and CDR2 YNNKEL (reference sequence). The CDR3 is CASSQGFQGLGSPLHF. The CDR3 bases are TGTGCCAGCAGCCAAGGGTTTCAGGGATTGGGATCACCCCTCCACTTT.

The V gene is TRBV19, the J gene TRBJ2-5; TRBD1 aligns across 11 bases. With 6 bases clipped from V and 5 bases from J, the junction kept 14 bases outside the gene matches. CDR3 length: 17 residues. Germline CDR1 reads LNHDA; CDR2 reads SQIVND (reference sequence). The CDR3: CASRKTGTGGRRETQYF. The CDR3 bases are TGTGCCAGTAGAAAGACCGGGACAGGGGGTCGGAGGGAGACCCAGTACTTC.

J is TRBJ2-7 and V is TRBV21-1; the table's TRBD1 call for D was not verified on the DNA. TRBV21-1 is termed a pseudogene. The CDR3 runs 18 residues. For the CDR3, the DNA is TGTGCCAGCAGCAAGGGGCTTGGTAGGGGGCCCCTTTCCTACGAGCAGTACTTC. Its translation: CASSKGLGRGPLSYEQYF.

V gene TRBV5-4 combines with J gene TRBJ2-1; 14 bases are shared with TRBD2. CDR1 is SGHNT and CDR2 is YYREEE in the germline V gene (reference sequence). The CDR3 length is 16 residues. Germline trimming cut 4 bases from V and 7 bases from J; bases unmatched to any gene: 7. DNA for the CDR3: TGTGCCAGCAGCAAGGGGACTAGCGGGAGCGGGAATGAGCAGTTCTTC. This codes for CASSKGTSGSGNEQFF.

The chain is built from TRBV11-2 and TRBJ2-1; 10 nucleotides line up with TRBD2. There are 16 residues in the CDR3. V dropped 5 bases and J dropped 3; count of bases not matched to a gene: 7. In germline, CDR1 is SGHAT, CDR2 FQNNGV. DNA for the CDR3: TGTGCCAGCAGCCTTCTAGCGGGAGCGCACTACAATGAGCAGTTCTTC. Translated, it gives CASSLLAGAHYNEQFF.

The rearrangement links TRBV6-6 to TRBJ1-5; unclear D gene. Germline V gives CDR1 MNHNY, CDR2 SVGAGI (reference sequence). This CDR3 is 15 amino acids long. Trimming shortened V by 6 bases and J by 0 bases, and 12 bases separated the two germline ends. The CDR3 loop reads CASSNFAGSNQPQHF. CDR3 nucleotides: TGTGCCAGCAGCAACTTCGCGGGTAGCAATCAGCCCCAGCATTTT.

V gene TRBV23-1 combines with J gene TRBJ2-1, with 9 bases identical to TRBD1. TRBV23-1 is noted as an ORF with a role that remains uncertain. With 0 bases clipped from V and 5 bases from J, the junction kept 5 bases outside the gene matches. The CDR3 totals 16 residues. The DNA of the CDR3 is TGCGCCAGCAGTCAATCCCGGGACAGGGTAAACAATGAGCAGTTCTTC. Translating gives CASSQSRDRVNNEQFF.

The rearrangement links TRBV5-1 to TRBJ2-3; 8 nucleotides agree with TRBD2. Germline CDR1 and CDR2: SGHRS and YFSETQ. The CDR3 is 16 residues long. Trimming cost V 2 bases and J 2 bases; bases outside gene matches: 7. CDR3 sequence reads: CASSFGASGYTDTQYF. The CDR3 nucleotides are TGCGCCAGCAGCTTTGGGGCTAGCGGGTACACAGATACGCAGTATTTT.

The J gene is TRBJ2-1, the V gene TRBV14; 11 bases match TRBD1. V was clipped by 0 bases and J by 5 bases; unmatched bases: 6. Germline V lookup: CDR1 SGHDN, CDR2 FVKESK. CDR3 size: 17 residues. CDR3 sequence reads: CASSQDRGTGGNNEQFF. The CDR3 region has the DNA TGTGCCAGCAGCCAAGATAGAGGGACAGGGGGGAACAATGAGCAGTTCTTC.

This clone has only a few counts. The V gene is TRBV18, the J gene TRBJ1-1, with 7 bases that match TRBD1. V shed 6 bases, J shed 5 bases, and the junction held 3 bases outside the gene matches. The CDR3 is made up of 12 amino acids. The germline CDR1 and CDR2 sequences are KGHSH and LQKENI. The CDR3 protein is CASSQQGTEAFF. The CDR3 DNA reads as TGTGCCAGCTCCCAACAGGGGACTGAAGCTTTCTTT.

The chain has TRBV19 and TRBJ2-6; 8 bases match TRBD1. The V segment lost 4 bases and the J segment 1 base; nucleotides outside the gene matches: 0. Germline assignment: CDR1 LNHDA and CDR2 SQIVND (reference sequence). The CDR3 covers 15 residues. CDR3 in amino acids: CASSRQGSGANVLTF. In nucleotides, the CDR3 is TGTGCCAGTAGTAGACAGGGGTCTGGGGCCAACGTCCTGACTTTC.

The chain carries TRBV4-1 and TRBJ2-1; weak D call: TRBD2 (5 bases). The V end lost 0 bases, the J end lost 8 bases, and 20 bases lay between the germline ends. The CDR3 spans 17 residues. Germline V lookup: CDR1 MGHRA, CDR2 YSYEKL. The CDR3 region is CASSQDLSGSYAHEQFF. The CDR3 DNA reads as TGCGCCAGCAGCCAAGATTTAAGTGGGAGTTACGCTCATGAGCAGTTCTTC.

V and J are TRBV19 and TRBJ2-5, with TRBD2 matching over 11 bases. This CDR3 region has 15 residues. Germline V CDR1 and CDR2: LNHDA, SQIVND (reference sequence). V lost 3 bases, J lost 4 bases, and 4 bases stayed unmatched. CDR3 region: CASSITSGSVETQYF. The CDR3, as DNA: TGTGCCAGTAGTATTACTAGCGGGAGCGTAGAGACCCAGTACTTC.

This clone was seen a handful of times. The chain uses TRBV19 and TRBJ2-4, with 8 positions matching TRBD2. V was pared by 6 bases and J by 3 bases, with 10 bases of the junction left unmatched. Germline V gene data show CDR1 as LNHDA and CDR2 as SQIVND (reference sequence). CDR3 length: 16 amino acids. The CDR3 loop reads CASSLLAEVGKNIQYF. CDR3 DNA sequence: TGTGCCAGTAGCCTACTAGCGGAGGTCGGCAAAAACATTCAGTACTTC.

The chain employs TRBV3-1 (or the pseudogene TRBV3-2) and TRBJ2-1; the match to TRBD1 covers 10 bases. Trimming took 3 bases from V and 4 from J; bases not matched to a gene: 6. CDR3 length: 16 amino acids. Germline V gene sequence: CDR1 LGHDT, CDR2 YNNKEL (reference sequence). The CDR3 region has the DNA TGTGCCAGCAGCCATACGACAGGGGGCGGTTACAATGAGCAGTTCTTC. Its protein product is CASSHTTGGGYNEQFF.

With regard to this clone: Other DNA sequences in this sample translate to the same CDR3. The CDR3 nucleotides are TGTGCCAGCAGCCAGGACAGGGCAGGGGACTATGGCTACACCTTC. Its protein is CASSQDRAGDYGYTF. This chain links TRBV3-1 (or the pseudogene TRBV3-2) with TRBJ1-2; TRBD1 aligns across 8 bases. Trimming removed 3 bases from V and 3 bases from J; junction bases left unmatched: 6. The CDR3 runs to 15 residues. Germline assignment: CDR1 LGHDT and CDR2 YNNKEL (reference sequence).

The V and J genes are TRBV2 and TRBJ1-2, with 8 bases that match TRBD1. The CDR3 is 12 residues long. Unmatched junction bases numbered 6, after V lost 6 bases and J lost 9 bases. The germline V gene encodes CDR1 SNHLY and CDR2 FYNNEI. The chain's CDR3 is CASRRQGTSYTF. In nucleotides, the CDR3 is TGTGCCAGCAGAAGACAGGGGACCAGCTACACCTTC.

For the CDR3, the DNA is TGCGCCAGCAGCCAATACTTGGACAGTACCTACGAGCAGTACTTC. It encodes CASSQYLDSTYEQYF. V and J are TRBV4-3 and TRBJ2-7; tentatively, D is TRBD1 (6 bases). This CDR3 has 15 residues. CDR1 and CDR2 (germline): LGHNA, YSLEER. Between the trimmed V and J ends, which lost 2 bases and 2 bases, there was a span of 13 bases.

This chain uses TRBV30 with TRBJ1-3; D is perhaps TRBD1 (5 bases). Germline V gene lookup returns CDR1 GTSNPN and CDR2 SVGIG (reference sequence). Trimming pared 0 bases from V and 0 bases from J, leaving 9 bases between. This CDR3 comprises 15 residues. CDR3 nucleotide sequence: TGTGCCTGGAGTGTGGGGCAGGACTCTGGAAACACCATATATTTT. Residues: CAWSVGQDSGNTIYF.

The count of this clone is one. This CDR3 is CASNGQTPYNEQFF. DNA for the CDR3: TGTGCCAGCAATGGACAGACCCCCTACAATGAGCAGTTCTTC. This sequence joins TRBV2 and TRBJ2-1; a weak D match, TRBD1 (6 bases). This CDR3 comprises 14 residues. Per the germline V gene, CDR1 is SNHLY and CDR2 is FYNNEI. V lost 7 bases to trimming and J lost 2 bases, with 12 bases between them.

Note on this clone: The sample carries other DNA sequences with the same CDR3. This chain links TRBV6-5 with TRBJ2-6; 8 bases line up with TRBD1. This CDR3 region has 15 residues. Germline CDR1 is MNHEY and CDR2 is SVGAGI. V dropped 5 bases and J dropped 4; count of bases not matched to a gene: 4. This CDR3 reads CASSKTGVGANVLTF. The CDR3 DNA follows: TGTGCCAGCAGTAAGACAGGGGTCGGGGCCAACGTCCTGACTTTC.

The CDR3 spells CASSQGYRTGEYF. The CDR3 DNA follows: TGTGCCAGCAGCCAAGGTTATAGGACAGGGGAGTACTTC. The chain joins TRBV14 to TRBJ2-7; TRBD1 agrees at 9 bases. The CDR3 is made up of 13 amino acids. Germline trimming cut 1 base from V and 11 bases from J; bases unmatched to any gene: 6. Looked up from germline, CDR1 is SGHDN and CDR2 is FVKESK.

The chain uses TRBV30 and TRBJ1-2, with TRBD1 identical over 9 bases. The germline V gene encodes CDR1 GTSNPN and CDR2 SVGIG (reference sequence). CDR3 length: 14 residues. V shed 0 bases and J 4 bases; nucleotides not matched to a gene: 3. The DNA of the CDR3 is TGTGCCTGGAGTGTTGGGACAGGGAGCTATGGCTACACCTTC. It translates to CAWSVGTGSYGYTF. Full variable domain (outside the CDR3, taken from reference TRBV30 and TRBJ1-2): SQTIHQWPATLVQPVGSPLSLECTVEGTSNPNLYWYRQAAGRGLQLLFYSVGIGQISSEVPQNLSASRPQDRQFILSSKKLLLSDSGFYLCAWSVGTGSYGYTFGSGTRLTVV.